The clone carrying this T cell receptor (beta chain) was observed many times. Its antigen remains unidentified. TCR beta CDR3 regions were amplified from RNA transcripts. First-round RT-PCR relied on HTBI primers, and a second-round multiplex PCR came next. Each CDR3 protein gets one entry after TCRdb re-called the multiplex PCR reads with MiXCR. The sample carries fewer than 350,000 distinct CDR3 sequences, 17% recorded once. The sample is drawn from a study of Graves' ophthalmopathy and Graves' hyperthyroidism. Findings of the study overall: From stable hyperthyroidism, ophthalmopathy was separated by a 13-signature model with 85% to 90% sensitivity and more than 75% specificity.

Clinicians diagnosed using symptoms, serum thyroxine, TRAb, thyroid ultrasound and orbital computed tomography. Per the germline V gene, CDR1 is GTSNPN and CDR2 is SVGIG (reference sequence). The CDR3 has 11 amino acids. Trimming pared 3 bases from V and 2 bases from J, leaving 5 bases between. The material sequenced was peripheral blood. The TCR originated in an adult man with Graves' ophthalmopathy. V usage is TRBV30 and J usage is TRBJ2-7; D gene ambiguous. For the CDR3, the DNA is TGTGCCTGGAGATCTGCCTACGAGCAGTACTTC. Residues: CAWRSAYEQYF.